Here is one T cell receptor (beta chain) with its context. These data are taken from a study of blood T cell repertoires in COVID-19. For the study at large: COVID-19 samples collected from the United States, Italy and Spain covered acute and convalescent phases. PBMCs, B-cell-depleted T cells, or T cells were the source of the cDNA or gDNA that made up the material.

Germline V gene sequence: CDR1 MGHRA, CDR2 YSYEKL. CDR3 length equals 16 residues. Trimming took 3 bases from V and 1 from J, leaving 15 bases between them. Original analysis: The assay estimated nucleated cells by amplifying reference gene primers. The method was immunoSEQ multiplex PCR; TCRdb's version includes in-frame clones alone and lacks a portion of them. The DNA was the basis for D and trimming; V, J and clone size are from that table. The table has around 620,000 clones, about nine tenths seen once. This receptor was obtained from a woman aged 18-29 years with acute or convalescent COVID-19. The V call is TRBV4-1, the J call TRBJ1-1, with TRBD1 as a possible D gene (5 bases). The sequenced material came from peripheral blood. The CDR3 DNA reads TGCGCCAGCAGCCAGGTACAACAGGTCCCGAACACTGAAGCTTTCTTT. Translating it yields CASSQVQQVPNTEAFF.